The entry below gives a single T cell receptor beta chain sequence along with its context. These data belong to a study of T cell changes during pregnancy in multiple sclerosis. Method: immunoSEQ multiplex PCR; TCRdb's copy keeps in-frame clones and lacks some. This sample yields around 80,000 clones, of which 92% are seen a single time; 1.4% belongs to the top ten. CDR1 and CDR2 from the germline V gene are SGHVS and FNYEAQ. The junction had 13 bases not matched to a gene; V was cut back by 5 bases and J by 1 base. The CDR3 is 17 amino acids. The receptor comes from a female donor with multiple sclerosis, enrolled in a pregnancy study. Sequenced material: peripheral blood, taken before pregnancy. The gene calls are TRBV7-6 and TRBJ2-5, with 7 bases matching TRBD2. This CDR3 is CASSRPSTSSAQETQYF. The CDR3 nucleotides are TGTGCCAGCAGCCGGCCATCGACTAGCTCCGCCCAAGAGACCCAGTACTTC.